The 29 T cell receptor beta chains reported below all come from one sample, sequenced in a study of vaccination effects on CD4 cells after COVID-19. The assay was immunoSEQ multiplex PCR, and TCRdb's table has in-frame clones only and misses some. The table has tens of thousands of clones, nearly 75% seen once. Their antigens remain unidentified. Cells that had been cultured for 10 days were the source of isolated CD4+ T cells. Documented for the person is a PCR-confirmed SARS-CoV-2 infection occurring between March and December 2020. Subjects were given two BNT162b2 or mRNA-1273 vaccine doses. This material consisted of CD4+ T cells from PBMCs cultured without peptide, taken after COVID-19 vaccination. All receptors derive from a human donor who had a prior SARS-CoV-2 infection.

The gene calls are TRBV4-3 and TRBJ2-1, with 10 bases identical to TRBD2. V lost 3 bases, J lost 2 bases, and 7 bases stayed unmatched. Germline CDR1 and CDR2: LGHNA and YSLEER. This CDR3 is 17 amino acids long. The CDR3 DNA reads TGCGCCAGCAGCCAGGAACTCGGGACTAGCGCCTACAATGAGCAGTTCTTC. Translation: CASSQELGTSAYNEQFF.

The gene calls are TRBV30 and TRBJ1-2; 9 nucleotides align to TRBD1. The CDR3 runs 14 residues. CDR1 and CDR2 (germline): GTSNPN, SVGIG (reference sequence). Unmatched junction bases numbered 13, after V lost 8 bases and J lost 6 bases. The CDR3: CARTVGTGNNGYTF. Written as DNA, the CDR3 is TGTGCCCGGACGGTAGGGACAGGGAACAATGGCTACACCTTC.

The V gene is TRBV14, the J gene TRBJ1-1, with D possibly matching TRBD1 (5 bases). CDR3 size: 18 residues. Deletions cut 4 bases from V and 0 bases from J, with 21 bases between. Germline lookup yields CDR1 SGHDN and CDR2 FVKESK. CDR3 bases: TGTGCCAGCAGCCTTAAGACAGCGCCGGGGCCTCTGAACACTGAAGCTTTCTTT. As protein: CASSLKTAPGPLNTEAFF.

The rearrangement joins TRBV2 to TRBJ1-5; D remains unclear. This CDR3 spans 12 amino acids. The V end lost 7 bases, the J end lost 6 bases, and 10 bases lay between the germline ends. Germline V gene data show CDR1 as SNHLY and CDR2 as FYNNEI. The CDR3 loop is CASTQTGQPQHF. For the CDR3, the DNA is TGTGCCAGCACCCAGACGGGTCAGCCCCAGCATTTT.

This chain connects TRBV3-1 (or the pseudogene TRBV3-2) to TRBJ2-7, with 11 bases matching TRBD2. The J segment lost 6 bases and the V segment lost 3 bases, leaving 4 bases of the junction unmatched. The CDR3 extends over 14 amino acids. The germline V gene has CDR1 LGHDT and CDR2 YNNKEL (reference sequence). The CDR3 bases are TGTGCCAGCAGCCAGCAAACTAGCGGGAGCGAGCAGTACTTC. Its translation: CASSQQTSGSEQYF.

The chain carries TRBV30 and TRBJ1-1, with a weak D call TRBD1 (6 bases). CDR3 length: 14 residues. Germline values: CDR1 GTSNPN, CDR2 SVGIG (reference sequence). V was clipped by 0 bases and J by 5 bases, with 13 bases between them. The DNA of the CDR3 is TGTGCCTGGAGTGTAGGGGGGCGTGAGACTGAAGCTTTCTTT. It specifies CAWSVGGRETEAFF.

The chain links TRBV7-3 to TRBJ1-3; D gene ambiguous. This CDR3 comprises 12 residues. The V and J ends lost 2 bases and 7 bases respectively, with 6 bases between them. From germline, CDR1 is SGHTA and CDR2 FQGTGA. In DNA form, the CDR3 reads TGTGCCAGCAGCTTATTGAGGAACACCATATATTTT. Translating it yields CASSLLRNTIYF.

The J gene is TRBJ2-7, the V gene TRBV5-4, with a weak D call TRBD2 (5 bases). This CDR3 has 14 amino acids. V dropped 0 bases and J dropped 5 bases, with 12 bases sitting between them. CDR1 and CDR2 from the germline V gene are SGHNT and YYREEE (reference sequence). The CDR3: CASSLGTPGNEQYF. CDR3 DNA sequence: TGTGCCAGCAGCTTGGGTACTCCCGGGAACGAGCAGTACTTC.

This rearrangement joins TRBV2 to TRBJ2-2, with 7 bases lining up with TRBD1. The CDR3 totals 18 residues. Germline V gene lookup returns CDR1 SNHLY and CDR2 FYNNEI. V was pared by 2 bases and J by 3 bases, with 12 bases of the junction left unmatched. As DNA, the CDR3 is TGTGCCAGCAGTGAATGGGAAACGATAACAGGGGACACCGGGGAGCTGTTTTTT. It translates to CASSEWETITGDTGELFF.

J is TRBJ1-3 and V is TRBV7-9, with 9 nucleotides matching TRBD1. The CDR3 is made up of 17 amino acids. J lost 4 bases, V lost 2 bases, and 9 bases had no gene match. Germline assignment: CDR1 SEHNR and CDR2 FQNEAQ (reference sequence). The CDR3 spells CASSLSGTGLGGNTIYF. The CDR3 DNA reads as TGTGCCAGCAGCTTATCCGGGACAGGGCTGGGGGGAAACACCATATATTTT.

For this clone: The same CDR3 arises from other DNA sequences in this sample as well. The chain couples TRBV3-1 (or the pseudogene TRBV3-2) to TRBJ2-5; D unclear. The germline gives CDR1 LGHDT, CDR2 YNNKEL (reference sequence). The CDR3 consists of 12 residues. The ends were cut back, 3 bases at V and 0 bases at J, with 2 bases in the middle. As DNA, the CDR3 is TGTGCCAGCAGCCAGAACCAAGAGACCCAGTACTTC. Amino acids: CASSQNQETQYF.

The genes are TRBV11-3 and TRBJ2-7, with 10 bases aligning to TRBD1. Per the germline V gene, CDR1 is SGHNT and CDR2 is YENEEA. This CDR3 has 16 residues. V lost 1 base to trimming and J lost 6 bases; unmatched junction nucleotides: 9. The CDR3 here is CASSLASGTGVFEQYF. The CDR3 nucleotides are TGTGCCAGCAGCTTAGCGTCCGGGACAGGGGTGTTCGAGCAGTACTTC.

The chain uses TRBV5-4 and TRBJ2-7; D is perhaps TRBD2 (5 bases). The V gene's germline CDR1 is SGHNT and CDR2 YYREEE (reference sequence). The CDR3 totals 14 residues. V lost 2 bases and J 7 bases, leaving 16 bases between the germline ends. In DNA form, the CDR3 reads TGTGCCAGCAGCTTAGGACGGGGAGTTGGAGAGCAGTACTTC. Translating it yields CASSLGRGVGEQYF. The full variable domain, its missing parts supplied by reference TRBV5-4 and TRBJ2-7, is ETGVTQSPTHLIKTRGQQVTLRCSSQSGHNTVSWYQQALGQGPQFIFQYYREEENGRGNFPPRFSGLQFPNYSSELNVNALELDDSALYLCASSLGRGVGEQYFGPGTRLTVT.

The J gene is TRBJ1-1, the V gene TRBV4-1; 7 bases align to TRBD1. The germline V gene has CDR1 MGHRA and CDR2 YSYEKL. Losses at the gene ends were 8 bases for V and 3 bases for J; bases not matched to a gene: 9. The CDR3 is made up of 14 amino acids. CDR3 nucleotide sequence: TGCGCCAGCGCCTACAGGGGAGGGGACACTGAAGCTTTCTTT. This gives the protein CASAYRGGDTEAFF.

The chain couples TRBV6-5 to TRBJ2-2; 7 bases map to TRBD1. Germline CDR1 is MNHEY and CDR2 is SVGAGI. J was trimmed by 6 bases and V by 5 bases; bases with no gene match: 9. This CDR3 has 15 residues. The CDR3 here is CASSTKTGIPGELFF. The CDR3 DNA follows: TGTGCCAGCAGTACCAAGACAGGGATCCCCGGGGAGCTGTTTTTT.

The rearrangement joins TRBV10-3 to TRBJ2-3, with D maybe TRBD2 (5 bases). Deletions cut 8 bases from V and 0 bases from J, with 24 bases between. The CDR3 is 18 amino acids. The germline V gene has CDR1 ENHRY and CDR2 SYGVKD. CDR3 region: CAIGAGPGSLTSTDTQYF. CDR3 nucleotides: TGTGCCATCGGTGCGGGCCCGGGGAGCCTCACTAGCACAGATACGCAGTATTTT.

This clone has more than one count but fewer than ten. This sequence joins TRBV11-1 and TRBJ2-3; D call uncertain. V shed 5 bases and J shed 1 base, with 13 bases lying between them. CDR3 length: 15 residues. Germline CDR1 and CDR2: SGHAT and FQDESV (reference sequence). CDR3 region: CASSVSNEGTDTQYF. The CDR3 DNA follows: TGTGCCAGCAGCGTAAGTAACGAGGGCACAGATACGCAGTATTTT.

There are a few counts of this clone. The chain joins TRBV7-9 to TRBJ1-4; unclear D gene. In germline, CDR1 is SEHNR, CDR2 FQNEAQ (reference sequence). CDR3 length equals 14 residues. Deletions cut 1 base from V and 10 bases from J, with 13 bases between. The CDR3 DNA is TGTGCCAGCAGCTTAGAAGCCGCCTTTGGAAAACTGTTTTTT. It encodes CASSLEAAFGKLFF.

The CDR3 nucleotides are TGTGCCAGCAGTACGCTAGGAGCGGCCTACTACAATGAGCAGTTCTTC. Its protein product is CASSTLGAAYYNEQFF. The chain recombines TRBV6-2 or TRBV6-3 with TRBJ2-1; D perhaps matches TRBD2 (5 bases). The germline V and J ends were trimmed by 5 bases and 3 bases, with 17 bases remaining between them. The CDR3 extends over 16 amino acids. CDR1 is MNHEY and CDR2 is SVGEGT in the germline V gene.

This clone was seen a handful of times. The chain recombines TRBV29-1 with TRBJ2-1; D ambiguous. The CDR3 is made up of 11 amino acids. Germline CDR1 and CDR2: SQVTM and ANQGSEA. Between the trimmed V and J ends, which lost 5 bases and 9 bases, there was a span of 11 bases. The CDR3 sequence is CSVSRMGEQFF. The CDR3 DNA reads TGCAGCGTTAGCCGAATGGGTGAGCAGTTCTTC.

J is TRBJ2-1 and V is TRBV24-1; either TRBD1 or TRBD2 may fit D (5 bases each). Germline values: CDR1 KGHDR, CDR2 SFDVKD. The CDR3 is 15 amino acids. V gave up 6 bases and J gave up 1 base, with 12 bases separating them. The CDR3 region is CATSHGRESYNEQFF. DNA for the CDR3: TGTGCCACCAGTCACGGCAGGGAGTCCTACAATGAGCAGTTCTTC.

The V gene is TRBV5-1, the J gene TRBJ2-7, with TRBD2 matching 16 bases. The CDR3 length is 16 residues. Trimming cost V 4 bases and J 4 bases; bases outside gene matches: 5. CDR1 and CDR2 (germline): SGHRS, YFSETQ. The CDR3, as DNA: TGCGCCAGCAGCCGGCTGGGACTAGCGGGAGGGTACGAGCAGTACTTC. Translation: CASSRLGLAGGYEQYF.

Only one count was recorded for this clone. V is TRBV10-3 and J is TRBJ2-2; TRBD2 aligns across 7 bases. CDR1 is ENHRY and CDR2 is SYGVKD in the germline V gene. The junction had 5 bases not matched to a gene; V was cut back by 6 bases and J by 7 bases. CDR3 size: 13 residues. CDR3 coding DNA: TGTGCCATCAGACGACTAGCCGGCGGGGAGCTGTTTTTT. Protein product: CAIRRLAGGELFF.

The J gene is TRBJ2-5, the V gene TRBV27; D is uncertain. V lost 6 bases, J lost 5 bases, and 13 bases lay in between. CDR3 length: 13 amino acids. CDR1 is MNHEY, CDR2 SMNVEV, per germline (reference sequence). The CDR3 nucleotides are TGTGCCAGCAGCCCGTCTCTGATGGAGACCCAGTACTTC. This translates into CASSPSLMETQYF.

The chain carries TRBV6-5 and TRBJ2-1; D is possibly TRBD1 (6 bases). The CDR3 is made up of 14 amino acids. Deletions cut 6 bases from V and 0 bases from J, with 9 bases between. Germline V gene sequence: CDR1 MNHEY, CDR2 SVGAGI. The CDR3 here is CASSQDSSYNEQFF. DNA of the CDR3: TGTGCCAGCAGCCAGGACAGCTCCTACAATGAGCAGTTCTTC.

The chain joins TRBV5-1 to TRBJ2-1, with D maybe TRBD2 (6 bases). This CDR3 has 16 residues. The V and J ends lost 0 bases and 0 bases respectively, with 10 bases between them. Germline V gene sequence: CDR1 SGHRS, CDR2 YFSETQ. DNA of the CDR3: TGCGCCAGCAGCTTGGTAGCGGCGAGCTCCTACAATGAGCAGTTCTTC. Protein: CASSLVAASSYNEQFF.

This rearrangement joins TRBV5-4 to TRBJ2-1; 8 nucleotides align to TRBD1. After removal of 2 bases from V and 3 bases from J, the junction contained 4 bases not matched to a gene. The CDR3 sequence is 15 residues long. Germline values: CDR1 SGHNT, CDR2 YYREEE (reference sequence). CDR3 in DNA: TGTGCCAGCAGCTTAGACAGGGGAAACTACAATGAGCAGTTCTTC. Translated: CASSLDRGNYNEQFF.

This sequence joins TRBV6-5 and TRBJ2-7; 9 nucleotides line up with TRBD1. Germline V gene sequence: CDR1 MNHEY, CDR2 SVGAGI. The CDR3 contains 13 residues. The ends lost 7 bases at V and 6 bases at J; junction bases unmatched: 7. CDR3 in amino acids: CASNRDRVGEQYF. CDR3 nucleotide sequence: TGTGCCAGCAATAGGGACAGGGTGGGCGAGCAGTACTTC.

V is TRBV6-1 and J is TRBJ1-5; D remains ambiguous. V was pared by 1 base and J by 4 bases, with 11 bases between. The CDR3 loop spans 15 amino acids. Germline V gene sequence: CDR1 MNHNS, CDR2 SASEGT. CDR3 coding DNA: TGTGCCAGCAGTGAAGGGTCGATAGATAATCAGCCCCAGCATTTT. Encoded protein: CASSEGSIDNQPQHF.